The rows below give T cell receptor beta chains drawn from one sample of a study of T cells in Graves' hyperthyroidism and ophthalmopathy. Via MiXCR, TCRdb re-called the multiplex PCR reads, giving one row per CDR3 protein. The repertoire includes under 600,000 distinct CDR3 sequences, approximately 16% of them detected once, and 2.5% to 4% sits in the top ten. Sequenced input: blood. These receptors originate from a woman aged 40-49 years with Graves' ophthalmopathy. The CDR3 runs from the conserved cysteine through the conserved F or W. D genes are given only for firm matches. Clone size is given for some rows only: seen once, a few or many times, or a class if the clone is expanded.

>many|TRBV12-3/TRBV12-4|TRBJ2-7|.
CASSERQGRPYEQYF
TGTGCCAGCAGTGAGAGGCAGGGTCGGCCCTACGAGCAGTACTTC
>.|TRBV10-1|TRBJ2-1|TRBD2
CASSEILAGGYNEQFF
TGCGCCAGCAGTGAGATCCTAGCGGGAGGCTACAATGAGCAGTTCTTC
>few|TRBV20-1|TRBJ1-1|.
CSARVPGMNTEAFF
TGCAGTGCTAGAGTGCCGGGAATGAACACTGAAGCTTTCTTT
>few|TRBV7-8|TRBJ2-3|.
CASSLMGENTDTQYF
TGTGCCAGCAGCTTAATGGGAGAGAACACAGATACGCAGTATTTT
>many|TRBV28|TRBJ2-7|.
CASSPRGTPGSYEQYF
TGTGCCAGCAGTCCACGGGGGACTCCAGGTTCCTACGAGCAGTACTTC
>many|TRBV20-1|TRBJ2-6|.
CSATRGGANVLTF
TGCAGTGCTACGAGGGGTGGGGCCAACGTCCTGACTTTC
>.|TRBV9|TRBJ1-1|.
CASSVDFEGIAFF
TGTGCCAGCAGCGTAGATTTTGAGGGGATAGCTTTCTTT
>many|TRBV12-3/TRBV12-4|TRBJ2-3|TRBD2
CASRPSGGLTDTQYF
TGTGCCAGCAGACCCAGCGGGGGACTCACAGATACGCAGTATTTT
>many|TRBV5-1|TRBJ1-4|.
CASSLGGNEKLFF
TGCGCCAGCAGCTTGGGGGGGAATGAAAAACTGTTTTTT
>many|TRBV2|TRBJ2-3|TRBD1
CASSGTGIWQADTQYF
TGTGCCAGCAGTGGGACAGGGATATGGCAAGCAGATACGCAGTATTTT
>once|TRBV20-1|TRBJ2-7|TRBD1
CSARTGYYEQYF
TGCAGTGCTCGGACAGGGTATTACGAGCAGTACTTC
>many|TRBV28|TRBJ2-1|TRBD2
CASSPISGRAGDEQFF
TGTGCCAGCAGTCCCATCAGCGGGAGGGCCGGGGATGAGCAGTTCTTC
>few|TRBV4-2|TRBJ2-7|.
CASSQGRDFIYEQYF
TGTGCCAGCAGCCAAGGACGGGACTTTATCTACGAGCAGTACTTC
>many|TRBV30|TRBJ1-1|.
CAWSRPVAGTEAFF
TGTGCCTGGAGCCGCCCCGTGGCAGGGACTGAAGCTTTCTTT
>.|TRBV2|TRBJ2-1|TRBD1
CASTRDRDRTIEQFF
TGTGCCAGCACCCGGGACAGGGACAGGACAATAGAGCAGTTCTTC
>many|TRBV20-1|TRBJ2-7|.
CSARAPGSYEQYF
TGCAGTGCTAGAGCCCCAGGGTCCTACGAGCAGTACTTC
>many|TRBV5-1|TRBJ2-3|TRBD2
CASSFLGLRVSDTQYF
TGCGCCAGCAGCTTTTTGGGACTAAGAGTCTCAGATACGCAGTATTTT
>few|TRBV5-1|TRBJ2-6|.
CASSYSYFTGSSGANVLTF
TGCGCCAGCAGCTATTCTTATTTCACAGGGAGCTCTGGGGCCAACGTCCTGACTTTC
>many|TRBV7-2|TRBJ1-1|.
CASSPLGGRNTEAFF
TGTGCCAGCAGCCCCCTGGGAGGGAGGAACACTGAAGCTTTCTTT
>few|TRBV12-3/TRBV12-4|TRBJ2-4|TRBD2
CATKSGGAKNIQYF
TGTGCCACCAAAAGCGGGGGAGCCAAAAACATTCAGTACTTC
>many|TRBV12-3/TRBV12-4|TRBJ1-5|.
CASSLGGPGGQPQHF
TGTGCCAGCAGTTTAGGTGGGCCGGGGGGTCAGCCCCAGCATTTT
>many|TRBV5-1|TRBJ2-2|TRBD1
CASGRQGVDTGELFF
TGCGCCAGCGGGAGACAGGGTGTTGACACCGGGGAGCTGTTTTTT
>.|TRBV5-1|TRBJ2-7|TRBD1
CASSQWTGGYEQYF
TGCGCCAGCAGCCAATGGACAGGGGGATACGAGCAGTACTTC
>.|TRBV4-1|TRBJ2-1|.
CASSQPTGAGHRSYNEQFF
TGCGCCAGCAGCCAACCAACCGGAGCGGGACACCGCTCCTACAATGAGCAGTTCTTC
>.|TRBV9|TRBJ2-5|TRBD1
CASSPNPGQGGETQYF
TGTGCCAGCAGCCCCAACCCGGGACAGGGGGGAGAGACCCAGTACTTC
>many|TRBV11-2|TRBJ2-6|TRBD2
CASSLVGSGRPSSGANVLTF
TGTGCCAGCAGCTTAGTCGGGAGCGGGAGGCCGTCCTCTGGGGCCAACGTCCTGACTTTC
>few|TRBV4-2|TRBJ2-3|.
CASSQVGQSSTDTQYF
TGTGCCAGCAGCCAGGTCGGACAGTCTAGCACAGATACGCAGTATTTT
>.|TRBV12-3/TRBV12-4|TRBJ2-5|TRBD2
CASSSSLAGVGTQYF
TGTGCCAGCAGTTCCTCACTAGCGGGAGTAGGGACCCAGTACTTC
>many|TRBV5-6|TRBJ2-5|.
CASSFTGRAQYF
TGTGCCAGCAGCTTTACAGGAAGAGCCCAGTACTTC
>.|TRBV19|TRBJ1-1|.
CASSMGYAEAFF
TGTGCCAGTAGTATGGGGTATGCTGAAGCTTTCTTT
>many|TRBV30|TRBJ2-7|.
CAWSRGGSEQYF
TGTGCCTGGAGCCGTGGAGGCTCCGAGCAGTACTTC
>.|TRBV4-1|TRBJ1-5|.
CASSQDGRTFYSNQPQHF
TGCGCCAGCAGCCAAGATGGCAGGACCTTTTATAGCAATCAGCCCCAGCATTTT
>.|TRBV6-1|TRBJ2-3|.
CASSPRRWGTQYF
TGTGCCAGCAGTCCGCGTCGGTGGGGTACGCAGTATTTT
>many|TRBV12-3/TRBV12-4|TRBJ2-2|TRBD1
CASILYRGHTGELFF
TGTGCCAGCATCTTATACAGGGGCCACACCGGGGAGCTGTTTTTT
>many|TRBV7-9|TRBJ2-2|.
CASSLVGGELFF
TGTGCCAGCAGCTTAGTTGGTGGGGAGCTGTTTTTT
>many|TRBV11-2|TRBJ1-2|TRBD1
CASSTLQGYGYTF
TGTGCCAGCAGCACCCTACAGGGGTATGGCTACACCTTC